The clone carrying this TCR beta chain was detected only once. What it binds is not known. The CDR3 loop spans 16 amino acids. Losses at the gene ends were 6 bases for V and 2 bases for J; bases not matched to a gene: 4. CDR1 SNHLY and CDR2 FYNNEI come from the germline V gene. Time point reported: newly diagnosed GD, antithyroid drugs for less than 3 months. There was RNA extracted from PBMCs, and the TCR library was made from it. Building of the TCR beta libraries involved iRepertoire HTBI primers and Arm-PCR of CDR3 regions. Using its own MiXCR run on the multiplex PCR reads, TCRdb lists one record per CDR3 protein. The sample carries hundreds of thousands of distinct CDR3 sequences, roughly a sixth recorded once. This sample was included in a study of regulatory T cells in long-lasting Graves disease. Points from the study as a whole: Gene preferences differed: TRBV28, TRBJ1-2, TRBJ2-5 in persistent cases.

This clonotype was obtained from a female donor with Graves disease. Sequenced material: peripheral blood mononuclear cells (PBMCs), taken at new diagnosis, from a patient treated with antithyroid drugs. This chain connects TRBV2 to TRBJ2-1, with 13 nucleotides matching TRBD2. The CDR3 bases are TGTGCCAGCAGGACTAGCGGGGGGCTAGCCTACAATGAGCAGTTCTTC. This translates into CASRTSGGLAYNEQFF.